A selection of T cell receptor beta chains follows, all from one sample in a study of shared clonotypes between healthy human individuals. TCRdb's copy holds only in-frame clones and misses some; the assay was immunoSEQ multiplex PCR. The sample has 1.6 million or so clones, 98% to 99% seen once. The material sequenced was naive CD4+ T cells sorted from blood. These receptors all come from a man in his thirties or forties in good health. The conserved cysteine and the conserved F or W are not part of the CDR3 here. Each record gives: clone size, V gene, J gene, CDR3 protein. Clone sizes are given selectively: once, few, many, or a class where the clone is expanded.

size: NA; V: TRBV5-5; J: TRBJ1-5; CDR3: ASSTNPDRGQPQH
size: NA; V: TRBV5-8; J: TRBJ2-2; CDR3: ASSPYHRLTGELF
size: NA; V: TRBV6-1; J: TRBJ2-2; CDR3: ASFSGRNTGELF
size: NA; V: TRBV5-5; J: TRBJ2-7; CDR3: ASSIYDRAGTYEQY
size: NA; V: TRBV7-9; J: TRBJ2-3; CDR3: ASSHKTDTQY
size: once; V: TRBV19; J: TRBJ2-3; CDR3: ASGRAWDTQY
size: once; V: TRBV4-1; J: TRBJ2-6; CDR3: ASSLRADVVSGANVLT
size: NA; V: TRBV4-1; J: TRBJ1-4; CDR3: ASSQSGGRNEKLF
size: NA; V: TRBV10-2; J: TRBJ2-7; CDR3: ASSEFQGHTYEQY
size: NA; V: TRBV11-2; J: TRBJ2-7; CDR3: ASRYQKAEQY
size: NA; V: TRBV18; J: TRBJ1-1; CDR3: ASSANVRNTEAF
size: NA; V: TRBV11-2; J: TRBJ2-3; CDR3: ASSARGRLPSTDTQY
size: NA; V: TRBV5-1; J: TRBJ2-7; CDR3: ASSGGWGQIREQY
size: NA; V: TRBV5-5; J: TRBJ2-7; CDR3: ASSLEGTGTYEQY
size: once; V: TRBV4-1; J: TRBJ2-5; CDR3: ASTPATSQETQY
size: NA; V: TRBV28; J: TRBJ2-2; CDR3: ASSYPAGGSTGELF
size: once; V: TRBV5-1; J: TRBJ2-1; CDR3: ASSLGLAGRGSRYNEQF
size: NA; V: TRBV9; J: TRBJ2-2; CDR3: ASSVGSSNTGELF
size: NA; V: TRBV7-9; J: TRBJ2-7; CDR3: ASSRGQRLYEQY
size: once; V: TRBV15; J: TRBJ1-4; CDR3: ATSKRRNNEKLF
size: NA; V: TRBV18; J: TRBJ2-5; CDR3: ASSQQGTQETQY
size: NA; V: TRBV23-1; J: TRBJ1-1; CDR3: ANAPEAF
size: NA; V: TRBV7-9; J: TRBJ2-7; CDR3: ASSPGGFRYEQY
size: NA; V: TRBV4-2; J: TRBJ2-2; CDR3: ASSQDPATGELF
size: NA; V: TRBV29-1; J: TRBJ2-7; CDR3: SVCSGPYEQY
size: NA; V: TRBV4-3; J: TRBJ2-2; CDR3: ASSQAGLRDTGELF
size: NA; V: TRBV18; J: TRBJ1-2; CDR3: ASSPLRTPNYGYT
size: NA; V: TRBV5-4; J: TRBJ2-5; CDR3: ASSLGELAGVETQY
size: NA; V: TRBV9; J: TRBJ2-1; CDR3: ASSAASGSYNEQF
size: NA; V: TRBV29-1; J: TRBJ1-5; CDR3: SVEGQGAPSNQPQH
size: NA; V: TRBV6-1; J: TRBJ2-7; CDR3: ASTDTFYEQY
size: NA; V: TRBV18; J: TRBJ2-3; CDR3: ASSPPGFSTDTQY
size: NA; V: TRBV5-1; J: TRBJ2-1; CDR3: ASSLAGGREQF
size: NA; V: TRBV28; J: TRBJ2-7; CDR3: ASSLRGTRAYEQY
size: NA; V: TRBV7-6; J: TRBJ2-5; CDR3: ASSLARAGQETQY
size: NA; V: TRBV9; J: TRBJ1-3; CDR3: ASSETAFSGNTIY
size: once; V: TRBV7-2; J: TRBJ2-2; CDR3: ASSLDYGGELF
size: once; V: TRBV10-3; J: TRBJ2-5; CDR3: AISEAVGIQETQY
size: NA; V: TRBV15; J: TRBJ2-3; CDR3: ATSKPGFTDTQY
size: NA; V: TRBV5-5; J: TRBJ2-7; CDR3: ASSLALAHEQY
size: NA; V: TRBV5-6; J: TRBJ2-7; CDR3: ASSLGWTVDYEQY
size: NA; V: TRBV7-9; J: TRBJ1-5; CDR3: ASSLDERWARGHQPQH
size: NA; V: TRBV25-1; J: TRBJ2-7; CDR3: ASSEGTGFTYEQY
size: NA; V: TRBV9; J: TRBJ2-7; CDR3: ASSPRDYQSYEQY
size: NA; V: TRBV6-5; J: TRBJ1-1; CDR3: ASSSLEARGGTEAF
size: NA; V: TRBV18; J: TRBJ2-1; CDR3: ASSPLDTYNEQF
size: NA; V: TRBV28; J: TRBJ2-5; CDR3: ASPTDPPGRETQY
size: NA; V: TRBV29-1; J: TRBJ1-5; CDR3: SVLEFSDQPQH
size: NA; V: TRBV27; J: TRBJ2-2; CDR3: ASSLLVTNTGELF
size: NA; V: TRBV21-1; J: TRBJ2-7; CDR3: ASSKAARGLGQY
size: NA; V: TRBV7-6; J: TRBJ2-5; CDR3: ASSLLTSSETQY
size: NA; V: TRBV11-2; J: TRBJ2-3; CDR3: ASRHASGKIASTDTQY
size: NA; V: TRBV11-2; J: TRBJ2-7; CDR3: ASRRYAGGGPYEQY